Following are 30 T cell receptor beta chains from one sample sequenced in a study of blood T cell repertoires in COVID-19. Using immunoSEQ multiplex PCR, the repertoire was profiled, and TCRdb retains in-frame clones only, with some absent. The sample includes about 360,000 clones, approximately 87% of them seen just once. Source material: PBMCs or T cells enriched from blood (not recorded which). The receptors derive from a man aged 25 to 45 who had recovered from COVID-19.

The chain recombines TRBV18 with TRBJ2-7, with D unclear. There are 13 residues in the CDR3. Germline V CDR1 and CDR2: KGHSH, LQKENI. V was shortened by 4 bases and J by 0 bases, with 7 bases between the two germline ends. The CDR3 coding sequence is TGTGCCAGCTCACGTCAGGACTCCTACGAGCAGTACTTC. It translates to CASSRQDSYEQYF. Full variable domain (rest looked up from reference TRBV18 and TRBJ2-7): NAGVMQNPRHLVRRRGQEARLRCSPMKGHSHVYWYRQLPEEGLKFMVYLQKENIIDESGMPKERFSAEFPKEGPSILRIQQVVRGDSAAYFCASSRQDSYEQYFGPGTRLTVT.

The rearrangement uses TRBV27 and TRBJ2-7, with D maybe TRBD1 (6 bases). The CDR3 spans 14 residues. Germline CDR1 is MNHEY and CDR2 is SMNVEV (reference sequence). V was shortened by 6 bases and J by 6 bases, with 18 bases between the two germline ends. As DNA, the CDR3 is TGTGCCAGCAGGGCCGGGACACCCTGGGGCGAGCAGTACTTC. Amino acids: CASRAGTPWGEQYF.

The V and J genes are TRBV19 and TRBJ1-2; TRBD1 aligns across 7 bases. CDR1 LNHDA and CDR2 SQIVND come from the germline V gene (reference sequence). V shed 11 bases and J 2 bases; nucleotides not matched to a gene: 11. This CDR3 is 14 amino acids long. CDR3 in amino acids: CAVNPWGQNYGYTF. The CDR3 DNA sequence: TGTGCCGTGAATCCATGGGGACAGAACTATGGCTACACCTTC.

This clone appeared a few times. The rearrangement links TRBV13 to TRBJ2-7; D perhaps matches TRBD1 (5 bases). Between the trimmed V and J ends, which lost 5 bases and 6 bases, there was a span of 14 bases. CDR1 is PRHDT, CDR2 FYEKMQ, per germline (reference sequence). This CDR3 has 13 amino acids. CDR3 amino acids: CASSLPDRGEQYF. Here the CDR3 DNA reads TGTGCCAGCAGCCTACCCGACAGAGGCGAGCAGTACTTC.

The chain couples TRBV10-1 to TRBJ2-3, with TRBD2 matching 8 bases. CDR1 WNHNN and CDR2 SYGVQD come from the germline V gene (reference sequence). Losses at the gene ends were 0 bases for V and 6 bases for J; bases not matched to a gene: 5. The length of the CDR3 is 15 residues. The CDR3 protein is CASSESDSGVDTQYF. The CDR3 DNA reads TGCGCCAGCAGTGAGTCTGATAGCGGGGTGGATACGCAGTATTTT.

The V call is TRBV25-1, the J call TRBJ2-7; TRBD1 might be the D (5 bases). V lost 1 base and J lost 2, with 9 bases in between. There are 14 residues in the CDR3. The germline CDR1 and CDR2 sequences are MGHDK and SYGVNS. CDR3 sequence reads: CASSESGRAYEQYF. CDR3 DNA sequence: TGTGCCAGCAGTGAATCCGGCAGGGCCTACGAGCAGTACTTC.

The DNA of the CDR3 is TGCGCCAGCAGCTTGGGAACAGGGGCGGGTACAGATACGCAGTATTTT. Translation: CASSLGTGAGTDTQYF. The genes are TRBV5-1 and TRBJ2-3; TRBD1 agrees at 7 bases. Germline assignment: CDR1 SGHRS and CDR2 YFSETQ. Trimming removed 0 bases from V and 3 bases from J; junction bases left unmatched: 7. This CDR3 is built from 16 residues. Complete variable domain (other parts from reference TRBV5-1 and TRBJ2-3): KAGVTQTPRYLIKTRGQQVTLSCSPISGHRSVSWYQQTPGQGLQFLFEYFSETQRNKGNFPGRFSGRQFSNSRSEMNVSTLELGDSALYLCASSLGTGAGTDTQYFGPGTRLTVL.

The count of this clone is one. V and J are TRBV7-9 and TRBJ2-7, with 9 nucleotides matching TRBD1. The V gene end was trimmed by 4 bases and the J gene end by 2 bases; junction bases not matched to a gene: 3. The CDR3 runs 14 residues. Germline V gives CDR1 SEHNR, CDR2 FQNEAQ (reference sequence). CDR3 nucleotide sequence: TGTGCCAGCAGCTCCCGGGACAGGGCCTACGAGCAGTACTTC. It codes for CASSSRDRAYEQYF.

The V call is TRBV7-2, the J call TRBJ1-5, with a weak D call TRBD1 (5 bases). The CDR3 has 16 residues. Trimming took off 1 base at V and 3 bases at J, with 13 bases between the two ends. From germline, CDR1 is SGHTA and CDR2 FQGNSA. The CDR3 bases are TGTGCCAGCAGCTTAGTCGGTCGGGGGACCAATCAGCCCCAGCATTTT. This sequence encodes CASSLVGRGTNQPQHF.

The V call is TRBV5-1, the J call TRBJ1-1; possible D gene TRBD1, 6 bases. CDR3 length: 14 residues. The ends were cut back, 4 bases at V and 0 bases at J, with 10 bases in the middle. Germline V gene sequence: CDR1 SGHRS, CDR2 YFSETQ. CDR3 in DNA: TGCGCCAGCAGCAGGACAGACATGAACACTGAAGCTTTCTTT. Amino acids: CASSRTDMNTEAFF.

The chain links TRBV5-4 to TRBJ1-6, with TRBD1 matching 7 bases. The CDR3 length is 16 residues. With V trimmed by 3 bases and J by 7 bases, 10 bases remained unmatched. Germline values: CDR1 SGHNT, CDR2 YYREEE (reference sequence). The CDR3 is CASSWDGQAGNSPLHF. DNA for the CDR3: TGTGCCAGCAGCTGGGACGGACAGGCGGGAAATTCACCCCTCCACTTT.

The chain's CDR3 is CASSPPQSYNSPLHF. The DNA of the CDR3 is TGCGCCAGCAGCCCCCCCCAGTCCTATAATTCACCCCTCCACTTT. The chain links TRBV4-1 to TRBJ1-6; D gene unclear. Germline CDR1 and CDR2: MGHRA and YSYEKL. The CDR3 totals 15 residues. V was shortened by 4 bases and J by 1 base, with 8 bases between the two germline ends.

This chain joins TRBV10-3 and TRBJ1-2; D may be TRBD1 (5 bases). Germline V lookup: CDR1 ENHRY, CDR2 SYGVKD. The V and J ends lost 2 bases and 6 bases respectively, with 19 bases between them. The CDR3 contains 16 residues. In DNA form, the CDR3 reads TGTGCCATCAGTGAGCGGGGTGTGGAGGGGCAAGATGGCTACACCTTC. Translated: CAISERGVEGQDGYTF.

V usage is TRBV25-1 and J usage is TRBJ1-6; D might be TRBD1 (5 bases). V lost 4 bases, J lost 10 bases, and 20 bases lay in between. Germline V lookup: CDR1 MGHDK, CDR2 SYGVNS. The length of the CDR3 is 16 residues. CDR3 sequence (DNA): TGTGCCAGCAGTGGTTGGGGGACTAACGGGGAATCACCCCTCCACTTT. It specifies CASSGWGTNGESPLHF.

This chain's CDR3 is CASSPGTGFPYSYEQYF. CDR3 bases: TGTGCCAGCAGCCCCGGGACAGGGTTTCCCTACTCCTACGAGCAGTACTTC. This chain links TRBV3-1 (or the pseudogene TRBV3-2) with TRBJ2-7; TRBD1 agrees at 9 bases. Germline values: CDR1 LGHDT, CDR2 YNNKEL (reference sequence). The CDR3 is made up of 17 amino acids. The trim removed 4 bases at V and 0 bases at J, leaving 10 bases unmatched.

The V gene is TRBV7-2, the J gene TRBJ2-1; 9 bases agree with TRBD1. The junction had 8 bases not matched to a gene; V was cut back by 0 bases and J by 5 bases. Germline V lookup: CDR1 SGHTA, CDR2 FQGNSA. The CDR3 loop spans 17 amino acids. CDR3 nucleotide sequence: TGTGCCAGCAGCTTAGCGTGGGACAGGGTAGGGAACAATGAGCAGTTCTTC. Translation: CASSLAWDRVGNNEQFF. Supplemented by reference TRBV7-2 and TRBJ2-1, the full variable domain reads GAGVSQSPSNKVTEKGKDVELRCDPISGHTALYWYRQSLGQGLEFLIYFQGNSAPDKSGLPSDRFSAERTGGSVSTLTIQRTQQEDSAVYLCASSLAWDRVGNNEQFFGPGTRLTVL.

The gene calls are TRBV10-3 and TRBJ1-4, with a weak D call TRBD1 (5 bases). The V gene lost 6 bases and the J gene lost 7 bases, with 12 bases spanning the gap. The CDR3 is made up of 13 amino acids. The germline CDR1 and CDR2 sequences are ENHRY and SYGVKD. The DNA of the CDR3 is TGTGCCATCAGCTCAGGGTTGGCTGAAAAACTGTTTTTT. Translation: CAISSGLAEKLFF.

V usage is TRBV10-3 and J usage is TRBJ1-1; 8 nucleotides agree with TRBD1. The CDR3 has 15 amino acids. Losses at the gene ends were 4 bases for V and 1 base for J; bases not matched to a gene: 5. CDR1 ENHRY and CDR2 SYGVKD come from the germline V gene. CDR3 in amino acids: CAISGNRGKNTEAFF. Here the CDR3 DNA reads TGTGCCATCAGTGGGAACAGGGGGAAGAACACTGAAGCTTTCTTT.

The chain has TRBV3-1 (or the pseudogene TRBV3-2) and TRBJ1-5; D remains unclear. V lost 4 bases, J lost 5 bases, and 6 bases lay in between. Germline V CDR1 and CDR2: LGHDT, YNNKEL (reference sequence). The CDR3 is 12 residues long. The CDR3 spells CASSLRDQPQHF. In DNA form, the CDR3 reads TGTGCCAGCAGCCTTCGCGATCAGCCCCAGCATTTT.

The chain combines TRBV25-1 with TRBJ2-2; TRBD2 is a possible D gene (5 bases). CDR1 is MGHDK, CDR2 SYGVNS, per germline. V was clipped by 4 bases and J by 4 bases, with 13 bases between them. This CDR3 has 15 amino acids. This CDR3 is CASSGGNWRTGELFF. The CDR3 DNA sequence: TGTGCCAGCAGTGGAGGGAATTGGCGCACCGGGGAGCTGTTTTTT.

This clone was found once. This chain joins TRBV7-8 and TRBJ2-2; perhaps TRBD2 as D (6 bases). Trimming removed 8 bases at V and 1 base at J, with 14 bases between. The CDR3 runs 15 residues. CDR1 is SGHVS, CDR2 FQNEAQ, per germline. The CDR3: CASSPGTQNTGELFF. The CDR3 DNA follows: TGTGCCAGCTCTCCCGGGACTCAGAACACCGGGGAGCTGTTTTTT.

The V and J genes are TRBV13 and TRBJ2-7; the match to TRBD2 covers 13 bases. Germline V CDR1 and CDR2: PRHDT, FYEKMQ (reference sequence). Losses at the gene ends were 0 bases for V and 7 bases for J; bases not matched to a gene: 12. The CDR3 runs to 18 residues. The CDR3 reads CASSLGTSGGRSAEEQYF. The DNA for the CDR3 is TGTGCCAGCAGCTTAGGGACTAGCGGGGGGCGTTCGGCCGAGGAGCAGTACTTC.

This clone turned up a few times. The chain combines TRBV7-2 with TRBJ1-1; 7 bases agree with TRBD1. The junction had 3 bases not matched to a gene; V was cut back by 1 base and J by 1 base. Germline loops: CDR1 SGHTA, CDR2 FQGNSA. The CDR3 has 15 amino acids. CDR3 sequence: CASSLDTGANTEAFF. In DNA form, the CDR3 reads TGTGCCAGCAGCTTAGATACAGGGGCGAACACTGAAGCTTTCTTT.

The V gene is TRBV6-4, the J gene TRBJ1-5; 7 bases align to TRBD1. V shed 0 bases and J 4 bases; nucleotides not matched to a gene: 3. This CDR3 contains 15 residues. Per germline, CDR1 MRHNA and CDR2 SNTAGT. CDR3 nucleotides: TGTGCCAGCAGTGACTCAGGGGGCTATAATCAGCCCCAGCATTTT. Residues: CASSDSGGYNQPQHF.

This clone was observed a handful of times. The CDR3 sequence: CSASRTGSFEKLFF. In DNA, the CDR3 is TGCAGTGCTAGTCGGACAGGGAGTTTTGAAAAACTGTTTTTT. The chain joins TRBV20-1 to TRBJ1-4; 8 bases are shared with TRBD1. Unmatched junction bases numbered 7, after V lost 3 bases and J lost 7 bases. The CDR3 spans 14 residues. Germline V gives CDR1 DFQATT, CDR2 SNEGSKA (reference sequence).

The chain joins TRBV5-5 to TRBJ1-1, with TRBD1 matching 7 bases. The germline V gene has CDR1 SGHKS and CDR2 YYEKEE (reference sequence). There are 16 residues in the CDR3. Trimming at V came to 0 bases and at J to 4 bases, leaving 9 bases not matched to a gene. The CDR3 sequence is CASSLGFAGGLTEAFF. CDR3 nucleotide sequence: TGTGCCAGCAGCTTGGGATTTGCAGGGGGGCTCACTGAAGCTTTCTTT.

This clone has just one count. The chain has TRBV5-1 and TRBJ2-1, with TRBD2 matching 8 bases. CDR1 SGHRS and CDR2 YFSETQ come from the germline V gene. The CDR3 sequence is 15 residues long. Trimming took 0 bases from V and 6 from J; bases not matched to a gene: 5. The CDR3 bases are TGCGCCAGCAGCTTGGTGGGGCGGGGGGCCAATGAGCAGTTCTTC. Protein sequence: CASSLVGRGANEQFF.

The CDR3 protein is CASSRLPGQASGNYGYTF. The DNA for the CDR3 is TGCGCCAGCAGCCGCCTCCCGGGACAGGCATCAGGGAACTATGGCTACACCTTC. The gene calls are TRBV4-1 and TRBJ1-2; 8 positions agree with TRBD1. CDR3 size: 18 residues. CDR1 MGHRA and CDR2 YSYEKL come from the germline V gene. Losses at the gene ends were 4 bases for V and 2 bases for J; bases not matched to a gene: 15.

This clone was detected only a few times. V usage is TRBV30 and J usage is TRBJ1-6; 7 nucleotides match TRBD1. The J segment lost 7 bases and the V segment lost 4 bases, leaving 4 bases of the junction unmatched. CDR1 and CDR2 from the germline V gene are GTSNPN and SVGIG (reference sequence). The CDR3 is made up of 13 amino acids. The chain's CDR3 is CAWTAGGNSPLHF. The DNA of the CDR3 is TGTGCCTGGACGGCAGGGGGAAATTCACCCCTCCACTTT.

The V call is TRBV6-6, the J call TRBJ2-7, with 7 positions matching TRBD1. The trim removed 2 bases at V and 2 bases at J, leaving 6 bases unmatched. In germline, CDR1 is MNHNY, CDR2 SVGAGI (reference sequence). The CDR3 loop spans 15 amino acids. CDR3 nucleotide sequence: TGTGCCAGCAGTTACGAACAGGGGTTAACCTACGAGCAGTACTTC. Translation: CASSYEQGLTYEQYF.